This T cell receptor (beta chain) was recorded in a study of T cell repertoires in cytomegalovirus infection. On the study more broadly: Public TCR beta signatures marked donors with CMV infection and the matching HLA. Overall study results and limits: The ex vivo response was dominated by HLA-C-restricted CMV-specific TCR beta clonotypes. Cumulative frequency of public TCR beta families picked out carriers of CMV plus the relevant HLA.

Germline values: CDR1 MGHRA, CDR2 YSYEKL. V lost 2 bases to trimming and J lost 5 bases, with 18 bases between them. There are 16 residues in the CDR3. As concerns this clonotype: Its antigen is currently unknown.

Each CDR3 protein gets one entry after TCRdb re-called the reads with MiXCR. The repertoire holds a few hundred thousand distinct CDR3 sequences, around a tenth seen once, with around 4% in the top ten. This receptor was obtained from a human donor in good health (CMV status not recorded). Some clones in this sample may be carry-over from other donors' samples. The J gene is TRBJ2-5, the V gene TRBV4-1; D is possibly TRBD1 (6 bases). The specimen sequenced was PBMCs. The CDR3 protein is CASSQLGTPTGETQYF. The CDR3 nucleotides are TGCGCCAGCAGCCAACTGGGGACACCCACGGGGGAGACCCAGTACTTC.